This is a list of T cell receptor beta chains from one sample in a study of control samples from healthy donors and cancer patients. Repertoires were generated with immunoSEQ multiplex PCR, while TCRdb's copy carries only in-frame clones and drops some. Of about 410,000 clones listed, around nine tenths were seen once; the top ten hold around 6.4%. The sample was PBMCs. These TCRs come from a man between 35 and 55 years old with head and neck cancer. Both conserved end residues are part of each CDR3. The D gene is left open where the match is weak. Size is stated for part of the rows, as once, few or many counts, or as a class when the clone is expanded.

16 | TRBJ1-2 | TRBV7-8 | TRBD1 | once | CASSRTGINFNYGYTF | TGTGCCAGCAGCCGGACAGGGATCAACTTTAACTATGGCTACACCTTC
12 | TRBJ1-1 | TRBV19 | TRBD1 | - | CASIATGTEAFF | TGTGCCAGTATCGCGACAGGGACTGAAGCTTTCTTT
13 | TRBJ2-7 | TRBV18 | - | - | CASPQGGSYEQYF | TGTGCCAGCCCACAGGGAGGCTCCTACGAGCAGTACTTC
15 | TRBJ1-1 | TRBV28 | - | - | CASTLAAAVYTEAFF | TGTGCCAGCACCCTAGCGGCCGCGGTTTACACTGAAGCTTTCTTT
16 | TRBJ2-1 | TRBV6-1 | TRBD2 | - | CASSGFLAGAYNEQFF | TGTGCCAGCAGTGGATTTTTAGCGGGAGCCTACAATGAGCAGTTCTTC
18 | TRBJ2-1 | TRBV11-2 | TRBD2 | - | CASSLGLTLAGEGREQFF | TGTGCCAGCAGCTTAGGTCTTACTCTAGCGGGAGAAGGAAGGGAGCAGTTCTTC
14 | TRBJ1-5 | TRBV19 | TRBD1 | - | CASAGTGGFQPQHF | TGTGCCAGCGCCGGGACAGGGGGTTTTCAGCCCCAGCATTTT
15 | TRBJ2-7 | TRBV2 | TRBD1 | - | CASTPGQGDSYEQYF | TGTGCCAGTACCCCGGGACAGGGGGATTCCTACGAGCAGTACTTC
13 | TRBJ2-1 | TRBV7-3 | - | - | CASSLTSSNEQFF | TGTGCCAGCAGCTTAACGTCTAGCAATGAGCAGTTCTTC
15 | TRBJ1-3 | TRBV28 | - | - | CASSPYRGAGNTIYF | TGTGCCAGCAGTCCGTACCGCGGGGCTGGAAACACCATATATTTT
16 | TRBJ2-7 | TRBV27 | TRBD1 | - | CASSSARGTGYLEQYF | TGTGCCAGCAGTTCTGCTCGGGGGACAGGCTATCTCGAGCAGTACTTC
14 | TRBJ2-5 | TRBV5-1 | - | - | CASSEAAVQETQYF | TGCGCCAGCAGCGAGGCGGCGGTCCAAGAGACCCAGTACTTC
14 | TRBJ1-3 | TRBV7-6 | - | - | CASSSGLPGNTIYF | TGTGCCAGCAGCTCAGGGCTCCCTGGAAACACCATATATTTT
15 | TRBJ1-5 | TRBV28 | - | few | CASSPTRGGDQPQHF | TGTGCCAGCAGTCCCACCAGGGGAGGAGATCAGCCCCAGCATTTT
15 | TRBJ2-3 | TRBV9 | - | - | CASSPEASGTDTQYF | TGTGCCAGCAGCCCAGAGGCTAGCGGCACAGATACGCAGTATTTT